These 17 T cell receptor beta chains came from one sample sequenced in a study of control samples from healthy donors and cancer patients. TCRdb's table, derived via immunoSEQ multiplex PCR, lists solely in-frame clones and lacks some. Of about 120,000 clones in the sample, over 90% are singletons; the top ten hold 2.6%. Sequenced input: blood. These TCRs come from a man younger than 45 in good health.

The genes are TRBV3-1 (or the pseudogene TRBV3-2) and TRBJ1-1; D is possibly TRBD1 (5 bases). CDR1 is LGHDT, CDR2 YNNKEL, per germline (reference sequence). The V end lost 3 bases, the J end lost 11 bases, and 16 bases lay between the germline ends. The CDR3 has 13 amino acids. CDR3 protein: CASSHPSGGMAFF. The DNA for the CDR3 is TGTGCCAGCAGCCACCCCTCGGGGGGAATGGCTTTCTTT.

J is TRBJ2-6 and V is TRBV11-2; 7 nucleotides match TRBD2. The germline V gene encodes CDR1 SGHAT and CDR2 FQNNGV. The length of the CDR3 is 16 residues. Trimming cost V 6 bases and J 1 base; bases outside gene matches: 6. CDR3 sequence (DNA): TGTGCCAGCAGAGGGACTAACGGATCTGGGGCCAACGTCCTGACTTTC. The encoded protein is CASRGTNGSGANVLTF.

This rearrangement joins TRBV28 to TRBJ1-2; 9 bases agree with TRBD1. The CDR3 spans 13 residues. J was trimmed by 7 bases and V by 5 bases; bases with no gene match: 5. Germline assignment: CDR1 MDHEN and CDR2 SYDVKM. The DNA for the CDR3 is TGTGCCAGCAGTACGACAGGGGGGTTTGGCTACACCTTC. It codes for CASSTTGGFGYTF.

The chain is built from TRBV19 and TRBJ2-1; no clear D gene. Germline CDR1 and CDR2: LNHDA and SQIVND (reference sequence). The CDR3 is 15 amino acids. Trimming pared 1 base from V and 2 bases from J, leaving 9 bases between. The CDR3 nucleotides are TGTGCCAGTAGTATAGGCCGCCACCCCTACAATGAGCAGTTCTTC. Translation gives CASSIGRHPYNEQFF.

The V and J genes are TRBV2 and TRBJ1-5; D gene uncertain. V lost 6 bases and J 0 bases, leaving 3 bases between the germline ends. Germline loops: CDR1 SNHLY, CDR2 FYNNEI. This CDR3 contains 12 residues. CDR3 loop: CASRDSNQPQHF. The CDR3 DNA reads as TGTGCCAGCAGGGATAGCAATCAGCCCCAGCATTTT.

The genes are TRBV9 and TRBJ2-3, with D possibly called TRBD1 or TRBD2 (6 bases each). V lost 2 bases to trimming and J lost 1 base, with 14 bases between them. The CDR3 length is 16 residues. Germline CDR1 and CDR2: SGDLS and YYNGEE. The CDR3 loop reads CASSVSGGQRTDTQYF. The CDR3 coding sequence is TGTGCCAGCAGCGTTTCCGGGGGCCAACGCACAGATACGCAGTATTTT.

The chain combines TRBV14 with TRBJ2-1; D unresolved. Germline values: CDR1 SGHDN, CDR2 FVKESK. This CDR3 is built from 13 residues. The V and J ends lost 1 base and 16 bases respectively, with 17 bases between them. CDR3 nucleotide sequence: TGTGCCAGCAGCCAAGGGCCTATGGGGTCGCCATTCTTC. Its protein product is CASSQGPMGSPFF.

The genes are TRBV18 and TRBJ2-1, with D perhaps TRBD1 (5 bases). CDR1 and CDR2 from the germline V gene are KGHSH and LQKENI. The CDR3 spans 15 residues. Trimming pared 0 bases from V and 4 bases from J, leaving 10 bases between. The CDR3 spells CASSPPDRAYNEQFF. The DNA of the CDR3 is TGTGCCAGCTCACCACCCGACAGAGCGTACAATGAGCAGTTCTTC.

This chain links TRBV25-1 with TRBJ2-7; 8 nucleotides line up with TRBD1. The CDR3 runs 17 residues. V lost 5 bases and J lost 3; bases outside the gene matches: 15. Germline V gene lookup returns CDR1 MGHDK and CDR2 SYGVNS. This chain's CDR3 is CASSPPQEGQGNYEQYF. The CDR3 DNA is TGTGCCAGCAGTCCACCCCAGGAAGGACAGGGTAACTACGAGCAGTACTTC.

The chain recombines TRBV5-1 with TRBJ2-7, with unresolved D. Germline lookup yields CDR1 SGHRS and CDR2 YFSETQ. Trimming removed 4 bases from V and 0 bases from J, with 14 bases in between. The CDR3 runs 15 residues. CDR3 nucleotide sequence: TGCGCCAGCAGCCAAACGGACGGTCGCTCCTACGAGCAGTACTTC. Protein product: CASSQTDGRSYEQYF.

The gene calls are TRBV29-1 and TRBJ1-2; D is unresolved. Looked up from germline, CDR1 is SQVTM and CDR2 is ANQGSEA. This CDR3 comprises 10 residues. Trimming took 6 bases from V and 5 from J, leaving 7 bases between them. The CDR3 DNA reads TGCAGCGTCGGCAGTTATGGCTACACCTTC. Amino acids: CSVGSYGYTF.

The chain couples TRBV7-9 to TRBJ1-6; no clear D gene. The CDR3 is 14 amino acids. The germline CDR1 and CDR2 sequences are SEHNR and FQNEAQ (reference sequence). The V gene lost 6 bases and the J gene lost 8 bases, with 14 bases spanning the gap. In DNA form, the CDR3 reads TGTGCCAGCAGACCTACGGACTTCGATTCACCCCTCCACTTT. Translation: CASRPTDFDSPLHF.

The chain combines TRBV19 with TRBJ1-5; D call uncertain. Germline assignment: CDR1 LNHDA and CDR2 SQIVND (reference sequence). This CDR3 has 15 residues. The germline V and J ends were trimmed by 5 bases and 0 bases, with 11 bases remaining between them. The CDR3 loop reads CASSRQIYSNQPQHF. The CDR3 DNA sequence: TGTGCCAGTAGTCGCCAGATCTATAGCAATCAGCCCCAGCATTTT.

The rearrangement joins TRBV3-1 (or the pseudogene TRBV3-2) to TRBJ1-3; perhaps TRBD1 as D (5 bases). V gave up 8 bases and J gave up 3 bases, with 11 bases separating them. CDR1 is LGHDT, CDR2 YNNKEL, per germline (reference sequence). The CDR3 length is 13 residues. The CDR3 spells CASLPGGGNTIYF. The CDR3 DNA reads as TGTGCCAGCCTCCCGGGGGGTGGAAACACCATATATTTT.

The rearrangement uses TRBV5-5 and TRBJ1-1; 12 bases fit TRBD1. J was trimmed by 2 bases and V by 2 bases; bases with no gene match: 1. CDR1 and CDR2 from the germline V gene are SGHKS and YYEKEE (reference sequence). The CDR3 runs to 15 residues. The CDR3 is CASSLGTGGNTEAFF. The CDR3 DNA sequence: TGTGCCAGCAGCTTAGGGACAGGGGGCAACACTGAAGCTTTCTTT.

This chain uses TRBV5-1 with TRBJ1-2; a possible D gene is TRBD1 (5 bases). The V end lost 3 bases, the J end lost 7 bases, and 16 bases lay between the germline ends. Germline V gene lookup returns CDR1 SGHRS and CDR2 YFSETQ. The CDR3 spans 14 residues. DNA of the CDR3: TGCGCCAGCAGCTGGGGGACCGCGGTCGGTGGCTACACCTTC. This gives the protein CASSWGTAVGGYTF.

This sequence joins TRBV5-4 and TRBJ2-7; D uncertain. Trimming took 2 bases from V and 0 from J, leaving 12 bases between them. In germline, CDR1 is SGHNT, CDR2 YYREEE (reference sequence). The CDR3 is made up of 15 amino acids. The CDR3 region is CASSFKTESSYEQYV. DNA for the CDR3: TGTGCCAGCAGCTTTAAGACTGAGAGCTCCTACGAGCAGTACGTC.